Reported below is one T cell receptor beta chain. Its antigen is still unknown. The sample is drawn from a study of cytotoxic CD8 clonotypes in ibrutinib-treated CLL. Study-wide context: The sample average was about 280,000 productive templates and 90,000 to 95,000 productive rearrangements.

Deep sequencing aimed at 1 in 200,000 to 1 in 1 million T cells' resolution. Repertoires were generated with immunoSEQ multiplex PCR, while TCRdb's copy carries only in-frame clones and drops some. The data show about 45,000 clones, with 65% seen just once and 20% to 25% held by the top ten. Between the trimmed V and J ends, which lost 4 bases and 16 bases, there was a span of 20 bases. The CDR3 is 13 residues long. Germline V gives CDR1 SGHDT, CDR2 YYEEEE. Study-level findings and limits: Clonality increased at ibrutinib response and stayed stable in sustained remission. At progression, however, it fell back toward baseline.

The chain employs TRBV5-6 and TRBJ1-4, with D perhaps matching TRBD1 (5 bases). The sequence derives from a human donor with chronic lymphocytic leukemia. The sample was PBMCs, taken after 24 months of ibrutinib treatment. For the CDR3, the DNA is TGTGCCAGCAGCCCCCGGGGGGGTTCGATGACGTTTTTT. This translates into CASSPRGGSMTFF.